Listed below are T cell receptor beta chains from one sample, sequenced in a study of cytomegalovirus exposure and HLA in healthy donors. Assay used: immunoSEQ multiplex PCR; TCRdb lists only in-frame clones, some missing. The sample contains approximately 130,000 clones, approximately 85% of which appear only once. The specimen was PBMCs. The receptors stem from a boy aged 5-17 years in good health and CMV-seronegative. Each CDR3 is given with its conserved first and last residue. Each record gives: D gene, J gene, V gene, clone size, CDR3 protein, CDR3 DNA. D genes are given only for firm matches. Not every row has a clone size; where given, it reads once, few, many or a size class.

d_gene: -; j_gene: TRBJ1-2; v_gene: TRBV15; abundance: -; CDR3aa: CATSRDREEYTF; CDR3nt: TGTGCCACCAGCAGAGATCGTGAAGAGTACACCTTC
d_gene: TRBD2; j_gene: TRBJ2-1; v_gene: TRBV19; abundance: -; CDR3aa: CASSTSGLAGFSYNEQFF; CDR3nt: TGTGCCAGTAGTACGTCCGGACTAGCGGGATTCTCCTACAATGAGCAGTTCTTC
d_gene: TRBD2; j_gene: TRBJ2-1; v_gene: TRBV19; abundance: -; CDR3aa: CASSILPLAGYEQFF; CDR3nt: TGTGCCAGTAGTATCCTGCCACTAGCGGGCTATGAGCAGTTCTTC
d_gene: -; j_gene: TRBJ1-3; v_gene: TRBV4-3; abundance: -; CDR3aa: CASSQDGGSGNTIYF; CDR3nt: TGCGCCAGCAGCCAAGACGGGGGCTCTGGAAACACCATATATTTT
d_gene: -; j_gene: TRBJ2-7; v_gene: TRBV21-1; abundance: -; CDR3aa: CASSNQNRNSYEQYF; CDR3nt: TGTGCCAGCAGCAACCAAAACAGGAACTCCTACGAGCAGTACTTC
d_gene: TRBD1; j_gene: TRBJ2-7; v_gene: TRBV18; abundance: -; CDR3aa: CASSPHRQGGLREQYF; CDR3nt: TGTGCCAGCTCACCCCACCGACAGGGGGGTTTGAGGGAGCAGTACTTC
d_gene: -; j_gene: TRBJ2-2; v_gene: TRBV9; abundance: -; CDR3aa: CASTKGGESGELFF; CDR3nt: TGTGCCAGCACGAAGGGGGGGGAATCCGGGGAGCTGTTTTTT
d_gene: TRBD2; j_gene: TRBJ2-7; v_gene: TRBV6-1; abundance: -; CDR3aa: CASPSGSLSYEQYF; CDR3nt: TGTGCCAGCCCTAGCGGGAGTCTCTCCTACGAGCAGTACTTC
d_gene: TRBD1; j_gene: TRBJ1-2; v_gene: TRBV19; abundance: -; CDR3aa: CASSIDRGSNYGYTF; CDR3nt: TGTGCCAGTAGTATAGACAGGGGGAGTAACTATGGCTACACCTTC
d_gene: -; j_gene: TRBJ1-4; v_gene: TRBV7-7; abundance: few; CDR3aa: CASSPGVREKLFF; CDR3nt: TGTGCCAGCAGCCCCGGAGTTAGGGAAAAACTGTTTTTT
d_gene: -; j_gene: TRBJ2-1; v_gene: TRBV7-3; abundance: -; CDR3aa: CASSAAGWDEQFF; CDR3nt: TGTGCCAGCAGTGCCGCAGGTTGGGATGAGCAGTTCTTC
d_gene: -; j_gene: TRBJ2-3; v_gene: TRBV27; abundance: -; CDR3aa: CASSLSLGGWDTQYF; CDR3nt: TGTGCCAGCAGTTTATCGTTGGGGGGTTGGGATACGCAGTATTTT
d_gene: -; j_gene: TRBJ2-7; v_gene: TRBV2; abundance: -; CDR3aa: CASSDFSYEQYF; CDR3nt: TGTGCCAGCAGTGACTTCTCCTACGAGCAGTACTTC
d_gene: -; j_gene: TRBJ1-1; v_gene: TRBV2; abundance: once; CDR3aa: CASPRGNTEAFF; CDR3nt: TGTGCCAGCCCCAGGGGGAACACTGAAGCTTTCTTT
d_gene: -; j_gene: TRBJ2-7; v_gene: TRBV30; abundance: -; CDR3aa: CAVGRGTYEQYF; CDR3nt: TGTGCCGTCGGACGGGGGACCTACGAGCAGTACTTC
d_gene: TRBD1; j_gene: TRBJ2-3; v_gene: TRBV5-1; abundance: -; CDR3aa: CASSEQGGKDTQYF; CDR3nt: TGCGCCAGCAGCGAACAGGGGGGAAAAGATACGCAGTATTTT
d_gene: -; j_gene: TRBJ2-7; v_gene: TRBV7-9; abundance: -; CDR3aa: CASSPPSGTVYEQYF; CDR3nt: TGTGCCAGCAGCCCCCCCTCCGGGACTGTCTACGAGCAGTACTTC
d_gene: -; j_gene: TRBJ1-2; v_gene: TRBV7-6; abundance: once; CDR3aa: CASSQAGASGYTF; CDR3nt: TGTGCCAGCAGCCAGGCGGGGGCCTCTGGCTACACCTTC
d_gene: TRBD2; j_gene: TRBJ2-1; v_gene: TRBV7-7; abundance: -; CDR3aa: CASSLAPWTSGAYNEQFF; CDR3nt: TGTGCTAGCAGCTTAGCACCCTGGACTAGCGGGGCCTACAATGAGCAGTTCTTC
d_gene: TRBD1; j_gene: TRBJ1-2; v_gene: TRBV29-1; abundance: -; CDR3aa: CSALPSDRTGYTF; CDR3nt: TGCAGCGCCCTACCGTCGGACAGGACCGGCTACACCTTC
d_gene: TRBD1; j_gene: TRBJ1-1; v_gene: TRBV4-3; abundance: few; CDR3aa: CASSQEGQGTEAFF; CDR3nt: TGCGCCAGCAGCCAAGAAGGACAGGGCACTGAAGCTTTCTTT
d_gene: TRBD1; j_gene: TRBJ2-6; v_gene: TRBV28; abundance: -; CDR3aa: CASNDRVASGANVLTF; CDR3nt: TGTGCCAGCAACGACAGGGTAGCTTCTGGGGCCAACGTCCTGACTTTC
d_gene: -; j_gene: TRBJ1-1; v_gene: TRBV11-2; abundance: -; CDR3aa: CASSSGEAFF; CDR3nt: TGTGCCAGCAGCTCGGGTGAAGCTTTCTTT
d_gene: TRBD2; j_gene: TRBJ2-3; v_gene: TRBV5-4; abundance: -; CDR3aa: CADHGGGTDTQYF; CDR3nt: TGTGCCGACCATGGGGGAGGGACAGATACGCAGTATTTT
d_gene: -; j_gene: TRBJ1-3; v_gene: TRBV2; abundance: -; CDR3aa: CASSEGQRSGNTIYF; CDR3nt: TGTGCCAGCAGTGAAGGGCAGCGCTCTGGAAACACCATATATTTT
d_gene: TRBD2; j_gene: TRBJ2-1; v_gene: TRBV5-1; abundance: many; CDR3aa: CASSWASGANNEQFF; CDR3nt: TGCGCCAGCAGCTGGGCTAGCGGGGCTAACAATGAGCAGTTCTTC
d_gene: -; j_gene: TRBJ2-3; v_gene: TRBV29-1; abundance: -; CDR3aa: CSVEEGADTQYF; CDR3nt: TGCAGCGTTGAGGAAGGGGCAGATACGCAGTATTTT
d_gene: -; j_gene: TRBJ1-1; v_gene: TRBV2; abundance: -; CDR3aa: CASSEGGRVNTEAFF; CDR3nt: TGTGCCAGCAGTGAAGGGGGCAGGGTGAACACTGAAGCTTTCTTT
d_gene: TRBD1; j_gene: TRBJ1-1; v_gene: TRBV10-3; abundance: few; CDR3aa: CAISESVPGTGGTEAFF; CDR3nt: TGTGCCATCAGTGAGTCTGTACCCGGGACAGGGGGCACTGAAGCTTTCTTT
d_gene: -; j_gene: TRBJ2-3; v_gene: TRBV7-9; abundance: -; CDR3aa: CASSKDPGEGNTQYF; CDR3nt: TGTGCCAGCAGCAAAGATCCAGGGGAGGGGAATACGCAGTATTTT
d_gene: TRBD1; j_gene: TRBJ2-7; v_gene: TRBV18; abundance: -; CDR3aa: CASSPLRTGENEQYF; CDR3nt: TGTGCCAGCTCACCACTCCGGACAGGGGAGAACGAGCAGTACTTC
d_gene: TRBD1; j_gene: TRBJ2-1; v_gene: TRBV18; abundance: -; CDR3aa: CASSLGDRGSYNEQFF; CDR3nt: TGTGCCAGCTCACTGGGGGACAGGGGTTCCTACAATGAGCAGTTCTTC
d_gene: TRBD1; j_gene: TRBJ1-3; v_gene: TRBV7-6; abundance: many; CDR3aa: CASSLGQAFSGNTIYF; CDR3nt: TGTGCCAGCAGCTTGGGACAGGCCTTCTCTGGAAACACCATATATTTT